The next 7 T cell receptor beta chains were all read from a single sample in a study of human T cells and chemical hapten exposure. TCRdb reprocessed the RACE reads via MiXCR and lists one record per CDR3 protein. The sample contains about 89,000 distinct CDR3 sequences, approximately 11% of which appear only once. Time point denoted: patch test 2, 6 weeks after DPC sensitization. The treatment denotes: therapeutic diphenylcyclopropenone sensitization with weekly scalp DPC. This specimen was whole blood, taken in connection with sensitization to the hapten diphenylcyclopropenone (DPC). Every receptor here comes from a man aged 35 to 55 with alopecia areata. Some clones in this sample may be carry-over from other donors' samples.

This clonotype has only a few counts. This rearrangement joins TRBV12-3 or TRBV12-4 to TRBJ2-3; D not certain. V dropped 4 bases and J dropped 7 bases, with 9 bases sitting between them. The CDR3 is 12 amino acids. The CDR3 reads CASSSVHYTQYF. The CDR3 region has the DNA TGTGCCAGCAGTTCCGTTCATTATACGCAGTATTTT.

This clonotype was seen a few times. The rearrangement uses TRBV18 and TRBJ1-2; a weak D match, TRBD1 (6 bases). V lost 3 bases, J lost 4 bases, and 15 bases lay in between. The CDR3 is made up of 15 amino acids. Germline CDR1 KGHSH, CDR2 LQKENI. The CDR3 coding sequence is TGTGCCAGCTCACCGGGACAATCCTTGGGCTATGGCTACACCTTC. Protein product: CASSPGQSLGYGYTF.

CDR3 residues: CSVEPAGTGVDKTQYF. CDR3 DNA: TGCAGCGTTGAACCAGCCGGGACAGGGGTAGATAAGACCCAGTACTTC. The chain has TRBV29-1 and TRBJ2-5; 10 bases line up with TRBD1. This CDR3 comprises 16 residues. Germline values: CDR1 SQVTM, CDR2 ANQGSEA. The V gene end was trimmed by 2 bases and the J gene end by 6 bases; junction bases not matched to a gene: 12.

This clonotype was seen ten or more times. This rearrangement joins TRBV6-2 or TRBV6-3 to TRBJ2-1; no clear D. V shed 3 bases and J shed 10 bases, with 13 bases lying between them. The CDR3 is 13 residues long. Germline V gene sequence: CDR1 MNHEY, CDR2 SVGEGT. CDR3 amino acids: CASSYWISGEQFF. The CDR3 nucleotides read TGTGCCAGCAGTTATTGGATCTCCGGGGAGCAGTTCTTC.

In its sample, this clonotype was seen many times. The chain uses TRBV12-3 or TRBV12-4 and TRBJ1-2; 7 bases agree with TRBD1. J gave up 4 bases and V 2 bases, and 10 bases lay outside the gene matches. This CDR3 is 16 amino acids long. The CDR3 loop is CASSLRGLDLAYGYTF. The CDR3 region has the DNA TGTGCCAGCAGTTTAAGGGGGCTGGACCTTGCCTATGGCTACACCTTC.

This clonotype has only a few counts. The V gene is TRBV14, the J gene TRBJ1-6, with D unresolved. The CDR3 contains 15 residues. The germline V gene has CDR1 SGHDN and CDR2 FVKESK. Trimming removed 0 bases at V and 8 bases at J, with 11 bases between. The CDR3 region is CASSQDLGGDSPLHF. The CDR3 DNA reads as TGTGCCAGCAGCCAAGATCTCGGAGGCGATTCACCCCTCCACTTT.

Regarding this clonotype: This could be a read error, since a much larger clone is one nucleotide away. This chain connects TRBV4-1 to TRBJ2-4; D perhaps matches TRBD2 (6 bases). V dropped 1 base and J dropped 9 bases, with 22 bases sitting between them. CDR3 length: 17 amino acids. In germline, CDR1 is MGHRA, CDR2 YSYEKL. The CDR3 sequence: CASSQVNTGEAQGIQYF. In DNA form, the CDR3 reads TGCGCCAGCAGCCAAGTGAATACTGGGGAGGCCCAGGGCATTCAGTACTTC.